This TCR beta chain comes out of a study of cytomegalovirus exposure and HLA in healthy donors. V lost 10 bases and J 5 bases, leaving 17 bases between the germline ends. Germline CDR1 reads LNHDA; CDR2 reads SQIVND (reference sequence). The CDR3 length is 13 residues. The study ran its PCR with 60 Vbeta and 13 Jbeta primers. Assay: immunoSEQ multiplex PCR; the TCRdb copy retains only in-frame clones and omits some. The sample includes roughly 65,000 clones. The source is a boy younger than 18 in good health and CMV-seronegative. The sequencing input was PBMCs. The chain uses TRBV19 and TRBJ2-5, with D hard to call. CDR3 coding DNA: TGTGCCACCCTCGACCGGGTTAGGGAGACCCAGTACTTC. This translates into CATLDRVRETQYF.